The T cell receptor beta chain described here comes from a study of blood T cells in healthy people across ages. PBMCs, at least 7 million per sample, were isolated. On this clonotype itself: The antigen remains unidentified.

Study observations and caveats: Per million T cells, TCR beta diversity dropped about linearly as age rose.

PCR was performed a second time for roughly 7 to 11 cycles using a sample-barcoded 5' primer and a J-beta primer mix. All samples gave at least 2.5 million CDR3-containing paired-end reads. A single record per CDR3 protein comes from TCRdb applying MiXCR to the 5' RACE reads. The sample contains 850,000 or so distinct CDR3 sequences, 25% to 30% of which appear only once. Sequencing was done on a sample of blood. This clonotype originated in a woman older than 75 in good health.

The CDR3: CASSIQGSSPNEQFF. As DNA, the CDR3 is TGTGCCAGCAGCATACAGGGGTCTAGCCCCAATGAGCAGTTCTTC. The gene calls are TRBV9 and TRBJ2-1, with 7 bases identical to TRBD1. Per germline, CDR1 SGDLS and CDR2 YYNGEE. The CDR3 length is 15 residues. V was pared by 4 bases and J by 6 bases, with 10 bases of the junction left unmatched.